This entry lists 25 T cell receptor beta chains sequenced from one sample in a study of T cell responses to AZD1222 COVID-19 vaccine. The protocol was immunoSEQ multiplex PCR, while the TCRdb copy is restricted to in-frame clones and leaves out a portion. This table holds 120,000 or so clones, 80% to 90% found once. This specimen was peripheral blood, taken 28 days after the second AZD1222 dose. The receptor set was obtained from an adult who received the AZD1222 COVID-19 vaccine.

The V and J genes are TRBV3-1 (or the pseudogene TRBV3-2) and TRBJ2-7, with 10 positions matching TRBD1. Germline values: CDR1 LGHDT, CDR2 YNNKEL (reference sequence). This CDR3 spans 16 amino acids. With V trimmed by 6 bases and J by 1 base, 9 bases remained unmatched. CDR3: CASRSDLGQGSYEQYF. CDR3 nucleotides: TGTGCCAGCAGATCGGATTTGGGACAGGGGTCCTACGAGCAGTACTTC.

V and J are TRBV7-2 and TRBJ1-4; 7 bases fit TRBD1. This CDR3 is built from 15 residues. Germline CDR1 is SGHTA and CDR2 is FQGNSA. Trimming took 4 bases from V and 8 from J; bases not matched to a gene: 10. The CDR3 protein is CASSSRQGGSEKLFF. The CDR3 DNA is TGTGCCAGCAGCTCCCGACAGGGTGGTTCCGAAAAACTGTTTTTT.

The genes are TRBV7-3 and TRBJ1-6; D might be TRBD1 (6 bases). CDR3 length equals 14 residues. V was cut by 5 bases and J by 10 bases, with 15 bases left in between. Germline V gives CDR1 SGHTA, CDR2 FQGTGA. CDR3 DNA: TGTGCCAGCAGCCCCCGCGGGGGCCAATCACCCCTCCACTTT. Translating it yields CASSPRGGQSPLHF.

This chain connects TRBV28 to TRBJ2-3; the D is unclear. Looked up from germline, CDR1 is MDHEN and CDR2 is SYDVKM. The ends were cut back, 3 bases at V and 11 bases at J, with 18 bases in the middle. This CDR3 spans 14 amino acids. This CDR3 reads CASSFPGAGSKQYF. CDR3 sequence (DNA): TGTGCCAGCAGTTTCCCCGGTGCCGGGTCGAAGCAGTATTTT.

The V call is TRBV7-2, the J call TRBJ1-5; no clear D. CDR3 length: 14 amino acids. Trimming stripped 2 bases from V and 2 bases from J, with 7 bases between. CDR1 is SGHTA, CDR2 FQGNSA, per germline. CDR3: CASSLRGGNQPQHF. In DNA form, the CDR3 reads TGTGCCAGCAGCTTACGAGGTGGCAATCAGCCCCAGCATTTT.

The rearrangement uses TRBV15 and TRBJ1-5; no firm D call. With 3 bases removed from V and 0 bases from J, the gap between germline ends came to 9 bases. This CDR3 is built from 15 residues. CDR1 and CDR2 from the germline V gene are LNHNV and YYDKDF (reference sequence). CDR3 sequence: CATSRAVLSNQPQHF. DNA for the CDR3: TGTGCCACCAGCAGGGCGGTCCTTAGCAATCAGCCCCAGCATTTT.

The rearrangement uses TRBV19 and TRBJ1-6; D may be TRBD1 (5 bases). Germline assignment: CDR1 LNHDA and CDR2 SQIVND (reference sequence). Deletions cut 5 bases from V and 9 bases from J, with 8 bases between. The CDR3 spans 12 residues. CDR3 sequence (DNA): TGTGCCAGTAGTTCCGGGGCTTCACCCCTCCACTTT. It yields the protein CASSSGASPLHF.

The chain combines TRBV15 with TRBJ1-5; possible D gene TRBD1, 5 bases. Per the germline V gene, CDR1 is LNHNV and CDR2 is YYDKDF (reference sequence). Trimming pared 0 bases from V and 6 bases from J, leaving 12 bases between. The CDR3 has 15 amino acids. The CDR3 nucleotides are TGTGCCACCAGCAGAGAAGTGGGGGTGGTTCAGCCCCAGCATTTT. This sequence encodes CATSREVGVVQPQHF.

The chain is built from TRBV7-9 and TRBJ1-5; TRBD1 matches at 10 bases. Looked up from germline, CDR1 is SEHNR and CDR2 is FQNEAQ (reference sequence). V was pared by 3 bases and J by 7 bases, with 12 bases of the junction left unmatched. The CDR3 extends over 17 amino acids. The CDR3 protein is CASSFGISGTGDQPQHF. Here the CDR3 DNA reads TGTGCCAGCAGCTTCGGAATTTCCGGGACAGGGGACCAGCCCCAGCATTTT.

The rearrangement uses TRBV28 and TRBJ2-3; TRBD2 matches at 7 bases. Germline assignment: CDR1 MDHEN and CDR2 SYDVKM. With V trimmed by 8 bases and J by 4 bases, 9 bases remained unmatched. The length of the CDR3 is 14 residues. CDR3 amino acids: CASLAAGRPDTQYF. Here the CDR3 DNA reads TGTGCCAGCTTGGCAGCGGGAAGGCCAGATACGCAGTATTTT. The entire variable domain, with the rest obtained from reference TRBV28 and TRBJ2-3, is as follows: DVKVTQSSRYLVKRTGEKVFLECVQDMDHENMFWYRQDPGLGLRLIYFSYDVKMKEKGDIPEGYSVSREKKERFSLILESASTNQTSMYLCASLAAGRPDTQYFGPGTRLTVL.

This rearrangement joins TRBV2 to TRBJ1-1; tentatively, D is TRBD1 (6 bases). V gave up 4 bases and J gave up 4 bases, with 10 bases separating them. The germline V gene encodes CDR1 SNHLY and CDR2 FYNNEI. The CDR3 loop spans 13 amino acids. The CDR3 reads CASSGQDGTEAFF. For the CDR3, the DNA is TGTGCCAGCAGTGGACAGGATGGCACTGAAGCTTTCTTT. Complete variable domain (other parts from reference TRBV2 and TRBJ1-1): EPEVTQTPSHQVTQMGQEVILRCVPISNHLYFYWYRQILGQKVEFLVSFYNNEISEKSEIFDDQFSVERPDGSNFTLKIRSTKLEDSAMYFCASSGQDGTEAFFGQGTRLTVV.

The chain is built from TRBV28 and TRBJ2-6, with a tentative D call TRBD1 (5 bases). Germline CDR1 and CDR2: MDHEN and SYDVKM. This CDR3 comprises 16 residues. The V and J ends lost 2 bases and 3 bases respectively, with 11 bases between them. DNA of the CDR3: TGTGCCAGCAGTTTAGCAGGGCTCGGTGGGGCCAACGTCCTGACTTTC. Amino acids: CASSLAGLGGANVLTF.

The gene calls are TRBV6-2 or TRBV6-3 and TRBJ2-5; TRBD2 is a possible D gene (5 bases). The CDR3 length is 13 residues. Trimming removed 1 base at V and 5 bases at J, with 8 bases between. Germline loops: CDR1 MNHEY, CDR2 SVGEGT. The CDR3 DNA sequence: TGTGCCAGCAGTTACTTGCGGAGGGAGACCCAGTACTTC. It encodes CASSYLRRETQYF.

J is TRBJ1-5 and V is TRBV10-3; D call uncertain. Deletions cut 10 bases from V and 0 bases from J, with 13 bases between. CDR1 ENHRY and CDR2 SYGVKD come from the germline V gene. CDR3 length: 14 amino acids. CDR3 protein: CATGLGGSNQPQHF. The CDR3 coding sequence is TGTGCCACAGGACTGGGAGGTAGCAATCAGCCCCAGCATTTT.

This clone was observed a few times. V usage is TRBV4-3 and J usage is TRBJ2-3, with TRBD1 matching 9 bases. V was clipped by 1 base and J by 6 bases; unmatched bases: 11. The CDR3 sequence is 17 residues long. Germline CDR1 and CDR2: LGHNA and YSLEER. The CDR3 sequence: CASSQGIGTGISDTQYF. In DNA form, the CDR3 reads TGCGCCAGCAGCCAAGGTATAGGGACAGGGATATCGGATACGCAGTATTTT.

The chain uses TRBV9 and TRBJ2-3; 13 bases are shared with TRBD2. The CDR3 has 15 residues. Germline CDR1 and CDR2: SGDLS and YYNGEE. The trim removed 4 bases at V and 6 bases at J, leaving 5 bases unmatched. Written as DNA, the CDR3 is TGTGCCAGCAGCACTAGCGGGGGGGCCTTGGATACGCAGTATTTT. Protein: CASSTSGGALDTQYF. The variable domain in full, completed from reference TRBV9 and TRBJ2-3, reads DSGVTQTPKHLITATGQRVTLRCSPRSGDLSVYWYQQSLDQGLQFLIQYYNGEERAKGNILERFSAQQFPDLHSELNLSSLELGDSALYFCASSTSGGALDTQYFGPGTRLTVL.

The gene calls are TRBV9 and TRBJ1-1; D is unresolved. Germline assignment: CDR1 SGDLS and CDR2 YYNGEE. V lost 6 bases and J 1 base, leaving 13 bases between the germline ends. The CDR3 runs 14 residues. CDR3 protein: CASTRLNKNTEAFF. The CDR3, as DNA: TGTGCCAGCACCCGACTGAACAAGAACACTGAAGCTTTCTTT.

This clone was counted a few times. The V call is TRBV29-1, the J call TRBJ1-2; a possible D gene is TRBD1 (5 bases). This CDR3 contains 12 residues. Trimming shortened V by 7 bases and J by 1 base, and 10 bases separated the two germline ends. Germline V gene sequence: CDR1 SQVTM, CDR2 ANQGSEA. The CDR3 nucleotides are TGCAGCGGCAAGACAGTTAACTATGGCTACACCTTC. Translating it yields CSGKTVNYGYTF. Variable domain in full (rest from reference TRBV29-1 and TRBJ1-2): SAVISQKPSRDICQRGTSLTIQCQVDSQVTMMFWYRQQPGQSLTLIATANQGSEATYESGFVIDKFPISRPNLTFSTLTVSNMSPEDSSIYLCSGKTVNYGYTFGSGTRLTVV.

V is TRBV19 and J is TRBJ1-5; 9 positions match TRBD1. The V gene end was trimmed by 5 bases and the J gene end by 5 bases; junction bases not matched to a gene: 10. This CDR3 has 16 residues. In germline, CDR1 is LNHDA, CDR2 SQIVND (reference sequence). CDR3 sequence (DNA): TGTGCCAGTAGTCGAGTTACGACAGGGGGTCATCAGCCCCAGCATTTT. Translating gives CASSRVTTGGHQPQHF.

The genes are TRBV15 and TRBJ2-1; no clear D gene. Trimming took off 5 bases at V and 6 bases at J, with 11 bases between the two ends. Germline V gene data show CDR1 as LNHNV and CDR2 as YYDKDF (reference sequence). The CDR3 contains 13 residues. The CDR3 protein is CATSGRNSNEQFF. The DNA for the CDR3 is TGTGCCACCAGCGGGCGAAACAGCAATGAGCAGTTCTTC. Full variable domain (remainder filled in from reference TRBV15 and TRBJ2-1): DAMVIQNPRYQVTQFGKPVTLSCSQTLNHNVMYWYQQKSSQAPKLLFHYYDKDFNNEADTPDNFQSRRPNTSFCFLDIRSPGLGDTAMYLCATSGRNSNEQFFGPGTRLTVL.

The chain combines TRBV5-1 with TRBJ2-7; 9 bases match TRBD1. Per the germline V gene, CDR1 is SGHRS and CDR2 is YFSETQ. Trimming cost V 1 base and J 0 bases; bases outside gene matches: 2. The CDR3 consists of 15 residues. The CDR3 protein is CASSLRQGGSYEQYF. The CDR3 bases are TGCGCCAGCAGCTTGCGACAGGGGGGCTCCTACGAGCAGTACTTC. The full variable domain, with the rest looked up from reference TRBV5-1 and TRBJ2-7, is KAGVTQTPRYLIKTRGQQVTLSCSPISGHRSVSWYQQTPGQGLQFLFEYFSETQRNKGNFPGRFSGRQFSNSRSEMNVSTLELGDSALYLCASSLRQGGSYEQYFGPGTRLTVT.

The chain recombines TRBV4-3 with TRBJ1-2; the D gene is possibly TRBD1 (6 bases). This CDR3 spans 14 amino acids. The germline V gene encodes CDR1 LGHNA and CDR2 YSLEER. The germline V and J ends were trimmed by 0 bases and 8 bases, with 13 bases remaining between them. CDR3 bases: TGCGCCAGCAGCCAAGATATGGGGGCGTGGGGCTACACCTTC. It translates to CASSQDMGAWGYTF.

The CDR3 is CASSLSRGPWAEAFF. As DNA, the CDR3 is TGTGCCAGCAGCCTTTCCCGGGGCCCTTGGGCTGAAGCTTTCTTT. The chain carries TRBV7-3 and TRBJ1-1; tentatively, D is TRBD1 (5 bases). V was shortened by 5 bases and J by 6 bases, with 19 bases between the two germline ends. Germline assignment: CDR1 SGHTA and CDR2 FQGTGA. The CDR3 is 15 amino acids.

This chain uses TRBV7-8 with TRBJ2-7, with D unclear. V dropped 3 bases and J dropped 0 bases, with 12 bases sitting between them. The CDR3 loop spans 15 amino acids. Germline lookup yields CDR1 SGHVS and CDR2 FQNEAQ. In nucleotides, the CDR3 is TGTGCCAGCAGCTTCTCCCGGAGCAGCTCCTACGAGCAGTACTTC. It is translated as CASSFSRSSSYEQYF.

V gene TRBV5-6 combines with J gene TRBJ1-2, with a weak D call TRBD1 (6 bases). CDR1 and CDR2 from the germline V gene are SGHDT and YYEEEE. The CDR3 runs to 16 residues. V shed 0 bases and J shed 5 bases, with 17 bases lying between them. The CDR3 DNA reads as TGTGCCAGCAGCTTGGCGTTACAGGGAGCTTTTTATGGCTACACCTTC. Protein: CASSLALQGAFYGYTF.